The T cell receptor beta chain under discussion was sequenced for a study of response to subunit inactivated influenza vaccine. Study findings and constraints: After each seasonal influenza vaccination, few new T cells are recruited, the authors suggested.

TCRdb passed the RT-PCR reads through MiXCR, listing each CDR3 protein once. Of around 650,000 distinct CDR3 sequences in the sample, 15% to 19% were seen once. About this clonotype itself: Its antigen is not known.

Trimming left V 2 bases short and J 1 base short, with 3 bases between. Germline CDR1 reads DFQATT; CDR2 reads SNEGSKA (reference sequence). The CDR3 spans 12 residues. The rearrangement joins TRBV20-1 to TRBJ1-5; D ambiguous. The TCR sequence derives from a man aged 50-60 years who received an inactivated influenza vaccine. The sample in question was PBMCs from blood, obtained 11 to 12 days after vaccination. CDR3 bases: TGCAGTGCTAGAAAAAGCAATCAGCCCCAGCATTTT. This sequence encodes CSARKSNQPQHF.